A single sample gave rise to the 30 T cell receptor beta chains below, sequenced in a study of Ad26.COV2.S vaccination and SARS-CoV-2 variants. Sequencing used immunoSEQ multiplex PCR; TCRdb keeps in-frame clones, though not all of them. This repertoire shows about 350,000 clones, roughly nine tenths found once; its top ten account for around 4.2%. The sequenced sample was peripheral blood, obtained after recovery from COVID-19. The source of these receptors is a human donor who had recovered from COVID-19.

V gene TRBV7-8 combines with J gene TRBJ2-1; 8 positions agree with TRBD2. This CDR3 has 15 residues. V dropped 1 base and J dropped 2; count of bases not matched to a gene: 1. From germline, CDR1 is SGHVS and CDR2 FQNEAQ. The DNA for the CDR3 is TGTGCCAGCAGCTTAGGCGGGGGGCCCTACAATGAGCAGTTCTTC. This encodes CASSLGGGPYNEQFF.

The chain has TRBV7-2 and TRBJ1-1; D unclear. CDR3 length equals 18 residues. The germline CDR1 and CDR2 sequences are SGHTA and FQGNSA. The V gene lost 3 bases and the J gene lost 3 bases, with 23 bases spanning the gap. Here the CDR3 DNA reads TGTGCCAGCAGCTTGGGTTCGTCCTTAATAAAAGTTTACACTGAAGCTTTCTTT. It yields the protein CASSLGSSLIKVYTEAFF. Filled out from reference TRBV7-2 and TRBJ1-1, the complete variable domain reads GAGVSQSPSNKVTEKGKDVELRCDPISGHTALYWYRQSLGQGLEFLIYFQGNSAPDKSGLPSDRFSAERTGGSVSTLTIQRTQQEDSAVYLCASSLGSSLIKVYTEAFFGQGTRLTVV.

The V and J genes are TRBV7-3 and TRBJ1-3, with D possibly TRBD1 on 5 matching bases. Germline CDR1 reads SGHTA; CDR2 reads FQGTGA. This CDR3 has 14 residues. Trimming stripped 5 bases from V and 9 bases from J, with 17 bases between. DNA for the CDR3: TGTGCCAGCAGCCAAAGGGGCAGGGACGGCACCATATATTTT. Amino acid sequence: CASSQRGRDGTIYF.

V is TRBV10-2 and J is TRBJ1-2, with no clear D. CDR3 length: 10 amino acids. In germline, CDR1 is WSHSY, CDR2 SAAADI. Trimming removed 8 bases at V and 5 bases at J, with 6 bases between. The CDR3 DNA sequence: TGCGCCAGCTCCGAATATGGCTACACCTTC. This encodes CASSEYGYTF.

The CDR3 DNA reads as TGTGCCAGCAGCGAGGGAGCGGGGGGAGAGACCCAGTACTTC. Translated: CASSEGAGGETQYF. The chain uses TRBV9 and TRBJ2-5; TRBD2 matches 9 bases. This CDR3 region has 14 residues. With V trimmed by 3 bases and J by 4 bases, 4 bases remained unmatched. Germline CDR1 reads SGDLS; CDR2 reads YYNGEE.

The chain links TRBV7-8 to TRBJ1-1; D remains unclear. Germline V gene lookup returns CDR1 SGHVS and CDR2 FQNEAQ. CDR3 length: 11 residues. V was pared by 7 bases and J by 5 bases, with 8 bases between. The DNA of the CDR3 is TGTGCCAGCACCTGGGGAACTGAAGCTTTCTTT. Residues: CASTWGTEAFF.

CDR3: CASSKRSGEDEQYF. CDR3 DNA: TGTGCCAGCAGCAAAAGGTCAGGGGAGGACGAGCAGTACTTC. The V gene is TRBV21-1, the J gene TRBJ2-7. TRBV21-1 is designated a pseudogene. The CDR3 has 14 amino acids.

The rearrangement uses TRBV3-1 (or the pseudogene TRBV3-2) and TRBJ1-1; 10 nucleotides match TRBD1. The V gene end was trimmed by 1 base and the J gene end by 5 bases; junction bases not matched to a gene: 1. Germline V gene sequence: CDR1 LGHDT, CDR2 YNNKEL (reference sequence). This CDR3 spans 14 amino acids. CDR3 sequence (DNA): TGTGCCAGCAGCCAAGGGACAGGGGGTACTGAAGCTTTCTTT. It is translated as CASSQGTGGTEAFF.

The rearrangement joins TRBV2 to TRBJ1-2; tentatively, D is TRBD1 (5 bases). V was cut by 0 bases and J by 2 bases, with 10 bases left in between. Germline V gene lookup returns CDR1 SNHLY and CDR2 FYNNEI. CDR3 length: 15 residues. The CDR3 region is CASSEADKGNYGYTF. The CDR3 DNA reads as TGTGCCAGCAGTGAAGCGGACAAGGGAAACTATGGCTACACCTTC. The whole variable domain, filled in from reference TRBV2 and TRBJ1-2, reads EPEVTQTPSHQVTQMGQEVILRCVPISNHLYFYWYRQILGQKVEFLVSFYNNEISEKSEIFDDQFSVERPDGSNFTLKIRSTKLEDSAMYFCASSEADKGNYGYTFGSGTRLTVV.

The chain joins TRBV19 to TRBJ1-1, with a weak D call TRBD1 (5 bases). Germline CDR1 is LNHDA and CDR2 is SQIVND (reference sequence). CDR3 length: 17 amino acids. V lost 3 bases to trimming and J lost 0 bases, with 17 bases between them. The CDR3: CASSIPTVRLMNTEAFF. For the CDR3, the DNA is TGTGCCAGTAGTATCCCGACAGTCCGCCTTATGAACACTGAAGCTTTCTTT.

The V call is TRBV27, the J call TRBJ2-1; perhaps TRBD2 as D (7 bases). Deletions cut 5 bases from V and 0 bases from J, with 29 bases between. The CDR3 consists of 21 residues. Germline-derived CDR1 and CDR2 are MNHEY and SMNVEV (reference sequence). As DNA, the CDR3 is TGTGCCAGCAGTGAAACCCCTGGGGGGGCCTACCCCCTAAGCTCCTACAATGAGCAGTTCTTC. Protein: CASSETPGGAYPLSSYNEQFF.

The V and J genes are TRBV7-6 and TRBJ1-5; D perhaps matches TRBD1 (5 bases). The CDR3 covers 15 residues. Trimming took off 1 base at V and 6 bases at J, with 13 bases between the two ends. Germline V gene data show CDR1 as SGHVS and CDR2 as FNYEAQ. DNA for the CDR3: TGTGCCAGCAGCTTAGGCACAGGCCTTGGTCAGCCCCAGCATTTT. Translating it yields CASSLGTGLGQPQHF.

This chain uses TRBV7-2 with TRBJ2-7; maybe TRBD1 (6 bases). The CDR3 is made up of 15 amino acids. Trimming removed 5 bases at V and 1 base at J, with 15 bases between. CDR1 SGHTA and CDR2 FQGNSA come from the germline V gene. The CDR3 spells CASSPRDTFSYEQYF. CDR3 nucleotides: TGTGCCAGCAGCCCCCGGGACACGTTTTCCTACGAGCAGTACTTC.

The chain employs TRBV27 and TRBJ1-1; TRBD1 matches at 7 bases. J gave up 8 bases and V 4 bases, and 16 bases lay outside the gene matches. Germline lookup yields CDR1 MNHEY and CDR2 SMNVEV (reference sequence). The CDR3 is made up of 16 amino acids. The CDR3: CASSSPAEGGGREAFF. DNA of the CDR3: TGTGCCAGCAGTTCACCCGCCGAGGGAGGGGGCAGGGAAGCTTTCTTT.

J is TRBJ2-2 and V is TRBV7-9; D is unresolved. The V gene lost 5 bases and the J gene lost 4 bases, with 14 bases spanning the gap. Germline CDR1 is SEHNR and CDR2 is FQNEAQ (reference sequence). The CDR3 has 15 amino acids. The CDR3 region has the DNA TGTGCCAGCAGCCCAGTCGGGCACGTCACCGGGGAGCTGTTTTTT. Protein sequence: CASSPVGHVTGELFF.

The gene calls are TRBV7-9 and TRBJ2-7; D is perhaps TRBD1 (6 bases). The V gene's germline CDR1 is SEHNR and CDR2 FQNEAQ (reference sequence). The CDR3 runs 15 residues. Trimming pared 3 bases from V and 3 bases from J, leaving 15 bases between. The CDR3 bases are TGTGCCAGCAGCTTCAAGGACAGCAAAAACTACGAGCAGTACTTC. Protein sequence: CASSFKDSKNYEQYF.

This clone was detected a few times. The gene calls are TRBV11-2 and TRBJ1-2; 7 bases are a match to TRBD1. The CDR3 consists of 15 residues. Per the germline V gene, CDR1 is SGHAT and CDR2 is FQNNGV. The V segment lost 1 base and the J segment 8 bases; nucleotides outside the gene matches: 10. Here the CDR3 reads CASSLAGTAESGYTF. CDR3 bases: TGTGCCAGCAGCTTAGCCGGGACAGCCGAGAGCGGCTACACCTTC.

The chain combines TRBV7-9 with TRBJ1-1, with D possibly being TRBD1 (6 bases). V lost 0 bases and J 3 bases, leaving 8 bases between the germline ends. Germline V gene sequence: CDR1 SEHNR, CDR2 FQNEAQ (reference sequence). The length of the CDR3 is 14 residues. The CDR3 loop reads CASSLARQDTEAFF. The DNA for the CDR3 is TGTGCCAGCAGCTTAGCTAGACAGGACACTGAAGCTTTCTTT.

The chain recombines TRBV29-1 with TRBJ1-1; D call uncertain. V lost 7 bases and J 4 bases, leaving 10 bases between the germline ends. The germline V gene encodes CDR1 SQVTM and CDR2 ANQGSEA. The CDR3 runs to 11 residues. The CDR3 sequence is CSADLTTEAFF. CDR3 in DNA: TGCAGCGCCGACCTGACCACTGAAGCTTTCTTT.

The V call is TRBV14, the J call TRBJ1-6; D possibly corresponds to TRBD1 (6 bases). The ends were cut back, 1 base at V and 8 bases at J, with 9 bases in the middle. The CDR3 covers 14 residues. Germline CDR1 SGHDN, CDR2 FVKESK. The CDR3 DNA reads as TGTGCCAGCAGCCAAGGGACAGCCTATTCACCCCTCCACTTT. This translates into CASSQGTAYSPLHF.

The chain combines TRBV13 with TRBJ1-2; the D gene is possibly TRBD1 (5 bases). The CDR3 is 14 amino acids. The ends were cut back, 5 bases at V and 8 bases at J, with 18 bases in the middle. Germline V gene sequence: CDR1 PRHDT, CDR2 FYEKMQ (reference sequence). CDR3 loop: CASSPGDWALGYTF. As DNA, the CDR3 is TGTGCCAGCAGCCCGGGGGACTGGGCCCTGGGCTACACCTTC.

The rearrangement joins TRBV7-8 to TRBJ2-7; a possible D gene is TRBD1 (5 bases). Germline CDR1 is SGHVS and CDR2 is FQNEAQ. This CDR3 contains 12 residues. The germline V and J ends were trimmed by 1 base and 7 bases, with 8 bases remaining between them. The CDR3 reads CASSLGRGEQYF. CDR3 nucleotides: TGTGCCAGCAGCTTAGGTAGGGGAGAGCAGTACTTC.

The chain joins TRBV11-2 to TRBJ1-2; TRBD1 aligns across 8 bases. V gave up 3 bases and J gave up 4 bases; unmatched junction bases: 10. Germline V gene sequence: CDR1 SGHAT, CDR2 FQNNGV. There are 16 residues in the CDR3. CDR3 loop: CASSLGVAGGVYGYTF. The CDR3 DNA reads as TGTGCCAGCAGCTTGGGGGTGGCAGGGGGCGTCTATGGCTACACCTTC.

CDR3 nucleotides: TGCGCCAGCAGCCAAGGGGGCGGGGCCGGGACAGGGGATAACACAGATACGCAGTATTTT. Its translation is CASSQGGGAGTGDNTDTQYF. The chain has TRBV4-1 and TRBJ2-3; TRBD1 matches 10 bases. The CDR3 sequence is 20 residues long. The trim removed 1 base at V and 2 bases at J, leaving 15 bases unmatched. In germline, CDR1 is MGHRA, CDR2 YSYEKL.

This sequence joins TRBV5-6 and TRBJ2-1; TRBD2 matches at 11 bases. J gave up 3 bases and V 4 bases, and 9 bases lay outside the gene matches. The V gene's germline CDR1 is SGHDT and CDR2 YYEEEE. This CDR3 region has 17 residues. CDR3 residues: CASSDNTLAGGYNEQFF. As DNA, the CDR3 is TGTGCCAGCAGCGACAATACCCTAGCGGGGGGCTACAATGAGCAGTTCTTC.

A few counts support this clone. The V and J genes are TRBV2 and TRBJ2-7; 10 nucleotides agree with TRBD1. Germline V gene sequence: CDR1 SNHLY, CDR2 FYNNEI. This CDR3 has 15 residues. V lost 7 bases and J lost 7; bases outside the gene matches: 13. The CDR3 DNA reads TGTGCCAGCACTGTAGACAGGGGGCGATCGGGAGAGCAGTACTTC. This codes for CASTVDRGRSGEQYF.

V gene TRBV11-3 combines with J gene TRBJ2-1, with D unclear. The germline V and J ends were trimmed by 0 bases and 0 bases, with 15 bases remaining between them. Germline loops: CDR1 SGHNT, CDR2 YENEEA. This CDR3 has 18 amino acids. The CDR3 DNA reads TGTGCCAGCAGCTTAGATATAGCAAGGGTAACCTCCTACAATGAGCAGTTCTTC. Encoded protein: CASSLDIARVTSYNEQFF.

This chain connects TRBV27 to TRBJ2-5; D perhaps matches TRBD2 (6 bases). Germline V gene data show CDR1 as MNHEY and CDR2 as SMNVEV (reference sequence). V dropped 1 base and J dropped 5 bases, with 20 bases sitting between them. The CDR3 runs 17 residues. In DNA form, the CDR3 reads TGTGCCAGCAGTTTATATGGCGGGGCCCTCGGTAGGGAGACCCAGTACTTC. This codes for CASSLYGGALGRETQYF.

The chain couples TRBV20-1 to TRBJ2-3; no reliable D call. The CDR3 spans 10 residues. The germline CDR1 and CDR2 sequences are DFQATT and SNEGSKA (reference sequence). The CDR3 DNA follows: TGCATTCGATGCACAGATACGCAGTATTTT. Encoded protein: CIRCTDTQYF.

The chain combines TRBV7-2 with TRBJ2-7; the D gene is possibly TRBD2 (5 bases). The CDR3 loop spans 15 amino acids. Trimming took off 5 bases at V and 4 bases at J, with 18 bases between the two ends. Germline values: CDR1 SGHTA, CDR2 FQGNSA. CDR3 coding DNA: TGTGCCAGCAGCGAAGCCGGGAACACCCAATACGAGCAGTACTTC. As protein: CASSEAGNTQYEQYF.